A selection of T cell receptor beta chains follows, all from one sample in a study of response to subunit inactivated influenza vaccine. TCRdb re-called the RT-PCR reads with MiXCR, one entry per CDR3 protein. The sample includes hundreds of thousands of distinct CDR3 sequences, about a sixth of them seen just once. Sequenced here: PBMCs from blood, sampled less than 13 days after vaccination. The origin of the receptors is a man aged 45-65 years who received an inactivated influenza vaccine. Each CDR3 is given with its conserved first and last residue. A D gene is named only where the DNA matches it firmly. Expanded clones are given a class, and other clones once, few, many or no size at all.

TRBD1	TRBV12-3/TRBV12-4	TRBJ1-4	.	CASSLDRGLVGTGQGEELFF	TGTGCCAGCAGTTTAGATCGGGGGTTAGTGGGGACAGGCCAAGGGGAAGAACTGTTTTTT
.	TRBV5-1	TRBJ2-7	many	CATLQAQYF	TGCGCCACGTTACAGGCGCAGTACTTC
.	TRBV5-6	TRBJ1-2	many	CASSLPDNYGYTF	TGTGCCAGCAGCTTGCCCGACAACTATGGCTACACCTTC
.	TRBV20-1	TRBJ2-2	.	CSAREISVEGQGELFF	TGCAGTGCTAGAGAGATAAGTGTGGAGGGCCAAGGGGAGCTGTTTTTT
.	TRBV12-3/TRBV12-4	TRBJ2-5	.	CASSGVTLGETQYF	TGTGCCAGCAGCGGGGTTACGTTGGGAGAGACCCAGTACTTC
TRBD1	TRBV7-2	TRBJ1-2	.	CASSITGVKGYGYTF	TGTGCCAGCAGCATTACAGGGGTAAAGGGCTATGGCTACACCTTC
.	TRBV4-2	TRBJ2-3	.	CASSQLTLAGKRDTQYF	TGTGCCAGCAGCCAACTCACTCTAGCCGGGAAGCGAGATACGCAGTATTTT
.	TRBV12-3/TRBV12-4	TRBJ2-3	few	CASSFLGDSSTDTQYF	TGTGCCAGCAGTTTCCTTGGTGACAGTAGCACAGATACGCAGTATTTT
TRBD1	TRBV28	TRBJ2-7	.	CASIAWTGQGKEQYF	TGTGCCAGCATAGCCTGGACGGGACAGGGTAAAGAGCAGTACTTC
.	TRBV28	TRBJ2-5	.	CASSARGPGKTQYF	TGTGCCAGCAGTGCCCGGGGTCCGGGGAAGACCCAGTACTTC
TRBD1	TRBV5-1	TRBJ1-3	many	CASSLVPGGAGNTIYF	TGCGCCAGCAGCTTGGTCCCAGGGGGAGCTGGAAACACCATATATTTT
TRBD1	TRBV29-1	TRBJ2-5	.	CSVKQTGIETQYF	TGCAGCGTTAAACAGACAGGGATCGAGACCCAGTACTTC
.	TRBV6-2/TRBV6-3	TRBJ2-5	few	CASESRRQETQYF	TGTGCCAGCGAGTCTCGACGGCAAGAGACCCAGTACTTC
TRBD2	TRBV29-1	TRBJ2-1	few	CSVALAGAGEQFF	TGCAGCGTTGCACTAGCGGGAGCGGGTGAGCAGTTCTTC
TRBD1	TRBV29-1	TRBJ1-1	.	CSVDRGKIMNTEAFF	TGCAGCGTTGACAGGGGGAAAATCATGAACACTGAAGCTTTCTTT
.	TRBV28	TRBJ2-7	few	CASSATSSYEQYF	TGTGCCAGCAGCGCGACGAGCTCCTACGAGCAGTACTTC
TRBD2	TRBV13	TRBJ2-5	few	CASSQGLATQETQYF	TGTGCCAGCAGCCAAGGACTAGCGACACAAGAGACCCAGTACTTC
.	TRBV12-3/TRBV12-4	TRBJ2-7	many	CASSPWFGGNHEQYF	TGTGCCAGCAGCCCCTGGTTTGGGGGGAACCACGAGCAGTACTTC
.	TRBV29-1	TRBJ2-2	few	CSVGRGNTGELFF	TGCAGCGTTGGCAGGGGAAACACCGGGGAGCTGTTTTTT
TRBD1	TRBV6-1	TRBJ2-7	.	CASSTGQTFYEQYF	TGTGCCAGCAGTACGGGACAGACATTCTACGAGCAGTACTTC